This is a list of T cell receptor beta chains from one sample in a study of molecular identifiers for immune sequencing clone quantification. TCRdb called the PCR reads again in MiXCR, with one record for every CDR3 protein. The sample records about 320,000 distinct CDR3 sequences, roughly a quarter being singletons. Sequencing input: naive CD8+ T cells from blood, with Jurkat cell RNA spiked in. These receptors all stem from a human donor in good health. Some libraries in this study had Jurkat cell RNA spiked in. CDR3s include the opening cysteine and the closing phenylalanine or tryptophan. A D gene is named only where the DNA matches it firmly. Only some rows state a clone size, as once, few, many or a class for expanded clones.

TRBV4-3	TRBJ2-3	many	.	TGCGCCAGCAGCCAAGGGCGGGCCGGTCCCACAGATACGCAGTATTTT	CASSQGRAGPTDTQYF
TRBV21-1	TRBJ2-5	.	.	TGTGCCAGGGTACCGGAAGGGGTCAGAGAGACCCAGTACTTC	CARVPEGVRETQYF
TRBV27	TRBJ2-7	few	.	TGTGCCAGCAGTTCATCGACAGGAGGGAACGAGCAGTACTTC	CASSSSTGGNEQYF
TRBV7-8	TRBJ1-6	many	.	TGTGCCAGCAGCTTAATTGATTCACCCCTCCACTTT	CASSLIDSPLHF
TRBV30	TRBJ2-7	many	.	TGTGCCTGGACCACGGCGAGGCAGAACTACGAGCAGTACTTC	CAWTTARQNYEQYF
TRBV24-1	TRBJ2-1	many	.	TGTGCCCCTACTGGGACTCCAGATACATACAATGAGCAGTTCTTC	CAPTGTPDTYNEQFF
TRBV29-1	TRBJ1-2	.	.	TGCAGCGTTGTGCTTACACACCAAAACCCCCAGAACTATGGCTGCACCTTC	CSVVLTHQNPQNYGCTF
TRBV20-1	TRBJ2-7	many	.	TGCAGTGCTAGTACACGCAGCTCCTACGAGCAGTACTTC	CSASTRSSYEQYF
TRBV11-2	TRBJ2-1	.	.	TGTGCCAGCAGCTTCGGTGGGACCAGCTCCTACAATGAGCAGTTCTTC	CASSFGGTSSYNEQFF
TRBV5-1	TRBJ2-5	many	TRBD2	TGCGCCAGCAGCACGAGACTAGCGGGGGGAGAGACCCAGTACTTC	CASSTRLAGGETQYF
TRBV20-1	TRBJ2-1	.	.	TGCAGTGCTAGAGAAGGGGTGGGGCAGGGTGGAGTCGTGGTATACAATGAGCAGTTCTTC	CSAREGVGQGGVVVYNEQFF
TRBV4-3	TRBJ1-1	.	.	TGCGCCAGCAGCGCTCGTTGGGCGGAAGGTGAAGCTTTCTTT	CASSARWAEGEAFF
TRBV5-3	TRBJ2-3	.	.	TGTGCCAGCAGCTTAGGGACCTCTAGCACAGATACGCATTATTTT	CASSLGTSSTDTHYF
TRBV29-1	TRBJ2-1	many	.	TGCAGCGTTGAGGTCAGGTTAGGGGCCATCGGTGAGCAGTTCTTC	CSVEVRLGAIGEQFF
TRBV11-2	TRBJ2-3	.	TRBD2	TGTGCCAGCAGTTGGCGGGGGGCCGGCACAGATACGCAGTATTTT	CASSWRGAGTDTQYF
TRBV28	TRBJ1-5	few	.	TGTGCCAGCAGTTTACAGTGGGGGGGGGATCAGCCCCAGCATTTT	CASSLQWGGDQPQHF
TRBV20-1	TRBJ2-7	.	TRBD2	TGCAGTGCTAGCGAGAGAGCGGGAGTGAACTACGAGCAGTACTTC	CSASERAGVNYEQYF
TRBV7-2	TRBJ1-2	.	TRBD1	TGTGCCAGGAGTTACATGGGACAGGGTGAGGGCTACACCTTC	CARSYMGQGEGYTF
TRBV2	TRBJ1-5	many	.	TGTGCCAGCAGTGAAGCGCTTCCAGAACAGAGCGAAATCCTGTATAGCAATCAGCCCCAGCATTTT	CASSEALPEQSEILYSNQPQHF